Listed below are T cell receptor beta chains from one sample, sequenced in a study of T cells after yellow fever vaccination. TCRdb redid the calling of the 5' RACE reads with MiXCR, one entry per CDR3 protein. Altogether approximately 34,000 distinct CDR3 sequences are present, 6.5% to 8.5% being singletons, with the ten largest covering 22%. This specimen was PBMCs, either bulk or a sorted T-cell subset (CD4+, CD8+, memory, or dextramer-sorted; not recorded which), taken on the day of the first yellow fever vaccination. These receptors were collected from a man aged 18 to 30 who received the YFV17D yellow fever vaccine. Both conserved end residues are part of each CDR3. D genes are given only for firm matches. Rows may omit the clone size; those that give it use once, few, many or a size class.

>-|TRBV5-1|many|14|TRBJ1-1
TGCGCCAGCAGGATAGCCGGGACGGGCACTGAAGCTTTCTTT
CASRIAGTGTEAFF
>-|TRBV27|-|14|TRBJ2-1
TGTGCCAGCAGTCGAGGTAGCACGATCAATGAGCAGTTCTTC
CASSRGSTINEQFF
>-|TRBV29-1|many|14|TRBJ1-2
TGCAGCGTTGAAGATAGCGAGGCCAACTATGGCTACACCTTC
CSVEDSEANYGYTF
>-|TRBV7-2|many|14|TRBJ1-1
TGTGCCAGCAGCTTAGTGTCCGGTAACACTGAAGCTTTCTTT
CASSLVSGNTEAFF
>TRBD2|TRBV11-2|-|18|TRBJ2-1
TGTGCCAGCAGCTTAGTCCCTAGCGGGGGGGCCTCCTACAATGAGCAGTTCTTC
CASSLVPSGGASYNEQFF
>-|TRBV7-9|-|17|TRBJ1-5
TGTGCCAGCAGCTTAGATAGGGGGGTGTATAGCAATCAGCCCCAGCATTTT
CASSLDRGVYSNQPQHF
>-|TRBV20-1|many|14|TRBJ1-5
TGCAGTGCTGGGAAGGGCAGGGCTGGTCAGCCCCAGCATTTT
CSAGKGRAGQPQHF
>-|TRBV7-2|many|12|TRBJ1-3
TGTGCCAGCAGGCTCGAGGGCGACACCATATATTTT
CASRLEGDTIYF
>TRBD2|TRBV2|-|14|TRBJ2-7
TGTGCCAGCAGCGAGTCCGGGACTAGAGGCGAGCAGTACTTC
CASSESGTRGEQYF
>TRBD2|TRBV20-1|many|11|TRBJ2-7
TGCAGTGCCGGCGGGAGATTCGAGCAGTACTTC
CSAGGRFEQYF
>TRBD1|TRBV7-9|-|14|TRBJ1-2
TGTGCCAGCAGCCGCCTGACAGGGACCTATGGCTACACCTTC
CASSRLTGTYGYTF